This TCR beta chain was sequenced during a study of blood T cell repertoires in COVID-19. Whole-study context: Both acute and convalescent COVID-19 samples were obtained from the United States, Italy and Spain. In each case, the material was cDNA or gDNA derived from T cells, B-cell-depleted T cells, or PBMCs.

In the study's own analysis: It was from reference gene primer amplification that nucleated cell counts were estimated. This table comes from immunoSEQ multiplex PCR, and its TCRdb copy is limited to in-frame clones, with some not included. D and trimming were read from the DNA, whereas the V and J calls and clone size are those reported in that table. Of about 86,000 clones listed, about four fifths are singletons. V was cut by 10 bases and J by 0 bases, with 17 bases left in between. This CDR3 is built from 15 residues. CDR1 is LNHDA and CDR2 is SQIVND in the germline V gene (reference sequence). The rearrangement links TRBV19 to TRBJ2-3; D might be TRBD2 (6 bases). Sequenced: peripheral blood. This TCR was sampled from a woman aged 80 or over with acute or convalescent COVID-19. As DNA, the CDR3 is TGTGCCACCAGCCTCCTAGCGTCTAGCACAGATACGCAGTATTTT. This translates into CATSLLASSTDTQYF.